Listed below are T cell receptor beta chains from one sample, sequenced in a study of blood T cell repertoires in COVID-19. TCRdb's table, derived via immunoSEQ multiplex PCR, lists solely in-frame clones and lacks some. The sample holds roughly 480,000 clones, 89% seen once. The sequenced sample was peripheral blood. The receptors derive from a man younger than 35 with COVID-19, enrolled during active disease. CDR3s leave out the opening cysteine and the closing phenylalanine or tryptophan. Fields, in order: J gene, V gene, CDR3 protein.

>TRBJ2-3|TRBV9
ASSVGGLSTDTQY
>TRBJ2-1|TRBV30
AWSAGATYNEQF
>TRBJ2-1|TRBV4-1
ASSRWVSGSTDEQF
>TRBJ1-2|TRBV2
ASSEGFANYGYT
>TRBJ2-1|TRBV7-9
ASSGRDRGVHEQF
>TRBJ2-3|TRBV5-1
ASSLATGGTDTQY
>TRBJ2-1|TRBV11-1
ASSLSQGGVVEQF
>TRBJ1-5|TRBV6-5
ASIPSIDQPQH
>TRBJ2-2|TRBV10-3
ATKGAGHNTGELF
>TRBJ1-1|TRBV6-5
ASSYSNRNTEAF
>TRBJ1-1|TRBV4-1
ASNSWDRGKGTEAF
>TRBJ2-1|TRBV11-2
ASSRGIRNEQF
>TRBJ1-5|TRBV2
ASSLQGRASNQPQH
>TRBJ2-1|TRBV28
ASSEGGLAGNSRF
>TRBJ1-6|TRBV11-2
ASSSQQGPLH
>TRBJ1-2|TRBV6-5
ASRLGQGVHDGYT
>TRBJ2-1|TRBV6-2/TRBV6-3
ASSYSLAQF
>TRBJ2-4|TRBV6-6
ASSPTQTGAKNIQY
>TRBJ1-2|TRBV5-5
ASSPTTGSGYT
>TRBJ2-5|TRBV29-1
SVAVGTGVVTQY